The T cell receptor (beta chain) under discussion was sequenced for a study of a mutant IDH1 vaccine in newly diagnosed glioma. Noted time point: week 23, last vaccination. Mutant IDH1 20-mer peptide, at 300 ug, made up each vaccine dose, with topical imiquimod. Assay used: immunoSEQ multiplex PCR; TCRdb lists only in-frame clones, some missing. The sample lists about 30,000 clones, over 80% occurring once. The CDR3 sequence is 14 residues long. With 3 bases removed from V and 0 bases from J, the gap between germline ends came to 3 bases. Looked up from germline, CDR1 is MNHNS and CDR2 is SASEGT. On this clone itself: Antigen unknown.

The source material was PBMCs, sampled from a glioma patient whose treatment included an IDH1 peptide vaccine. V gene TRBV6-1 combines with J gene TRBJ2-6, with no clear D. The sequence was collected from a young woman with glioma. The CDR3 loop reads CASSDNSGANVLTF. CDR3 sequence (DNA): TGTGCCAGCAGTGACAACTCTGGGGCCAACGTCCTGACTTTC.